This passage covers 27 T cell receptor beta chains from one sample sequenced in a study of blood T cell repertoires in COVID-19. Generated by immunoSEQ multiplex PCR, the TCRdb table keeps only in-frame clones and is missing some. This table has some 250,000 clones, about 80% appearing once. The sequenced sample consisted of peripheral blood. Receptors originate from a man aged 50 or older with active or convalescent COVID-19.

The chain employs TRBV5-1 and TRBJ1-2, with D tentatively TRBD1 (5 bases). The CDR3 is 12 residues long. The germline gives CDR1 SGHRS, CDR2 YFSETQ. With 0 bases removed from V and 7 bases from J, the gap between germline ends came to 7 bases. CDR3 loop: CASSLGGGGYTF. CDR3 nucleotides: TGCGCCAGCAGCTTGGGGGGCGGTGGCTACACCTTC.

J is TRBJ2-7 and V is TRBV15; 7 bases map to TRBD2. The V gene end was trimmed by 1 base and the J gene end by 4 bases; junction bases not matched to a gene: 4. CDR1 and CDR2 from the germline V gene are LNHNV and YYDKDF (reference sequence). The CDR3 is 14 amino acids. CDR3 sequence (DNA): TGTGCCACCAGCAGAGGGGGTAGCGGGTACGAGCAGTACTTC. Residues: CATSRGGSGYEQYF.

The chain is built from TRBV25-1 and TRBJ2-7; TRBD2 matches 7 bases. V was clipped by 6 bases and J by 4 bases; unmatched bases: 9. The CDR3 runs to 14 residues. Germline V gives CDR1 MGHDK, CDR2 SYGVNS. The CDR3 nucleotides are TGTGCCAGCAGACCAGCGGGAAGGAATTACGAGCAGTACTTC. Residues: CASRPAGRNYEQYF.

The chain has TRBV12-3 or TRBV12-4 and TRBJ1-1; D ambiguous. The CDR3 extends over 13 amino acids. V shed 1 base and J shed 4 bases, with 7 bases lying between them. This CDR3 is CASSLGVSTEAFF. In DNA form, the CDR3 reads TGTGCCAGCAGTTTAGGCGTATCCACTGAAGCTTTCTTT.

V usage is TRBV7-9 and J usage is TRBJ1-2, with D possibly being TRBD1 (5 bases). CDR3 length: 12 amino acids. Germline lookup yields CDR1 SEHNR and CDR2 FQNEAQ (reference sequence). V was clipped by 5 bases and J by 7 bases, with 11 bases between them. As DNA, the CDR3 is TGTGCCAGCAGCCCTACCGACAGTGGCTACACCTTC. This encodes CASSPTDSGYTF. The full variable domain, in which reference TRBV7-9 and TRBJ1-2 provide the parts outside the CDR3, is DTGVSQNPRHKITKRGQNVTFRCDPISEHNRLYWYRQTLGQGPEFLTYFQNEAQLEKSRLLSDRFSAERPKGSFSTLEIQRTEQGDSAMYLCASSPTDSGYTFGSGTRLTVV.

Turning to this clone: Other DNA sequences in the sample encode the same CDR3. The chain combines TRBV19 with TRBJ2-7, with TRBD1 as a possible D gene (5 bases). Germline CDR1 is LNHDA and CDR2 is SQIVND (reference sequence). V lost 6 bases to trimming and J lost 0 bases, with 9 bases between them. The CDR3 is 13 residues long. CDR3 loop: CASSPDTSYEQYF. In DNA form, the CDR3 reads TGTGCCAGTAGCCCGGACACCTCCTACGAGCAGTACTTC.

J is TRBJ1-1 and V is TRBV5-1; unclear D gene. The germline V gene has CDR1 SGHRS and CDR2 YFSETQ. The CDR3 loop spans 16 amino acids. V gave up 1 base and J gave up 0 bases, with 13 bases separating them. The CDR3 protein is CASSLNAGKMNTEAFF. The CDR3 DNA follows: TGCGCCAGCAGCTTGAACGCCGGGAAGATGAACACTGAAGCTTTCTTT. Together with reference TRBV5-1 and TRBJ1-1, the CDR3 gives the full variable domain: KAGVTQTPRYLIKTRGQQVTLSCSPISGHRSVSWYQQTPGQGLQFLFEYFSETQRNKGNFPGRFSGRQFSNSRSEMNVSTLELGDSALYLCASSLNAGKMNTEAFFGQGTRLTVV.

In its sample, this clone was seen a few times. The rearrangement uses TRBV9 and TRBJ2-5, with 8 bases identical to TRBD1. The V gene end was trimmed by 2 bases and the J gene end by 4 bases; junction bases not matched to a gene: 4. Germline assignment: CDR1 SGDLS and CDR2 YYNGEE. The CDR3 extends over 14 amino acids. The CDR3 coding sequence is TGTGCCAGCAGCGTCGAAGGACAGGGAGAGACCCAGTACTTC. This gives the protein CASSVEGQGETQYF.

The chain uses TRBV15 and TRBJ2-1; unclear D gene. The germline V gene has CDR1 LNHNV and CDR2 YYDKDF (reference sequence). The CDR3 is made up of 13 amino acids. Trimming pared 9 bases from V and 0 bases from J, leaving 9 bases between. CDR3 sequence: CATRPSSYNEQFF. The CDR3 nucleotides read TGTGCCACTAGACCTAGCTCCTACAATGAGCAGTTCTTC.

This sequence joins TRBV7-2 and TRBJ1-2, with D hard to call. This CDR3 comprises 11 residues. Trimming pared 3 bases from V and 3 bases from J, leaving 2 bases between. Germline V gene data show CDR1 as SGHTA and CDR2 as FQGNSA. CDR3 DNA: TGTGCCAGCAGCTTCTACTATGGCTACACCTTC. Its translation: CASSFYYGYTF.

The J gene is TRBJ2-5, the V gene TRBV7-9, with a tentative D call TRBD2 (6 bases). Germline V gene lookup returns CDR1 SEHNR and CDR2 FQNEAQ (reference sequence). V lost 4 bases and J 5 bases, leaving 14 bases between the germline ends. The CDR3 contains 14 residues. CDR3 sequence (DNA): TGTGCCAGCAGCTCCTTCGCGGGGAGGGAGACCCAGTACTTC. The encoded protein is CASSSFAGRETQYF. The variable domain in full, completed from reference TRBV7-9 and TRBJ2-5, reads DTGVSQNPRHKITKRGQNVTFRCDPISEHNRLYWYRQTLGQGPEFLTYFQNEAQLEKSRLLSDRFSAERPKGSFSTLEIQRTEQGDSAMYLCASSSFAGRETQYFGPGTRLLVL.

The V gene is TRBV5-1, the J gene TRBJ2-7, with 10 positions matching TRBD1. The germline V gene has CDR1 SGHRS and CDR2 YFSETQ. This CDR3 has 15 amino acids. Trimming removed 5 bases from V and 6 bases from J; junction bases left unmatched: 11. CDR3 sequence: CASSYQGTGASEQYF. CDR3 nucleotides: TGCGCCAGCAGTTACCAGGGGACAGGGGCCAGCGAGCAGTACTTC.

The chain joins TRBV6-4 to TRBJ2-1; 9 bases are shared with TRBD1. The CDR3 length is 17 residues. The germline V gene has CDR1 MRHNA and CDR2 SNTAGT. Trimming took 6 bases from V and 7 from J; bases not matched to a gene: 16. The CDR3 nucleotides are TGTGCCAGCAGCGAGGACGGACCGGGACAGGGAAGGAATGAGCAGTTCTTC. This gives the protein CASSEDGPGQGRNEQFF.

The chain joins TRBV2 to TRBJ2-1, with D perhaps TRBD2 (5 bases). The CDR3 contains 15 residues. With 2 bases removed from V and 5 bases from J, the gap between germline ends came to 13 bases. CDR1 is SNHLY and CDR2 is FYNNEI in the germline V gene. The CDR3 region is CASSERGQNHNEQFF. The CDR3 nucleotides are TGTGCCAGCAGTGAACGGGGTCAAAATCACAATGAGCAGTTCTTC.

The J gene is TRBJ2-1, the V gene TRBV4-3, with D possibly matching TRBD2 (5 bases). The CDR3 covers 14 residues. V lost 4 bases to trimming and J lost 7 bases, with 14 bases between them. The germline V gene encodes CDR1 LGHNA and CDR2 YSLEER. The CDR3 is CASSLNPPGNEQFF. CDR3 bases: TGCGCCAGCAGCCTGAATCCCCCGGGGAATGAGCAGTTCTTC.

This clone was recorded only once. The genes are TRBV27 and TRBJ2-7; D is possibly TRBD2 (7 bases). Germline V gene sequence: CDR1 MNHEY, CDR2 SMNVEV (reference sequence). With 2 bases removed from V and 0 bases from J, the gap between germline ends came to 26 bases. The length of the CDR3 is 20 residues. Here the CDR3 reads CASSLNYGRLGGPGSYEQYF. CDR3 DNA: TGTGCCAGCAGTTTAAATTACGGGAGGTTGGGGGGGCCTGGCTCCTACGAGCAGTACTTC.

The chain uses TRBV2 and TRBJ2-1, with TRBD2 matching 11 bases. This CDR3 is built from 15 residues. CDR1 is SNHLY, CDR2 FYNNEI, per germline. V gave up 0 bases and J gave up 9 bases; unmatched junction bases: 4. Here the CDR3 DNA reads TGTGCCAGCAGTGAAGCTAGCGGGGGGGCGGCTGAGCAGTTCTTC. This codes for CASSEASGGAAEQFF.

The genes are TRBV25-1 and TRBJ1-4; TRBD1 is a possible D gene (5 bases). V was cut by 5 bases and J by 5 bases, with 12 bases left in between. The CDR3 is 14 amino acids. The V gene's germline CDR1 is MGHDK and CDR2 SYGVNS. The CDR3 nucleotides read TGTGCCAGCAGTCCCAGGGCCCTGAATGAAAAACTGTTTTTT. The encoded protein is CASSPRALNEKLFF.

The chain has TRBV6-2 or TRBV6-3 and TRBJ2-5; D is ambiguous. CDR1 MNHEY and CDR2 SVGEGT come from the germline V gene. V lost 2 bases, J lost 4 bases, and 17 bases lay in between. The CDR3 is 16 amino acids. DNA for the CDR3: TGTGCCAGCAGTTACGCTTGGCAGGATGTCTCAGAGACCCAGTACTTC. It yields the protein CASSYAWQDVSETQYF.

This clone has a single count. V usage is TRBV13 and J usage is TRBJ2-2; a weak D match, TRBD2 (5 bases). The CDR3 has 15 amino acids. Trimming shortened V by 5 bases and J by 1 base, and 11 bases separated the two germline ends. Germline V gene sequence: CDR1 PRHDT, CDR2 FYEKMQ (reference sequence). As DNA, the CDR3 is TGTGCCAGCAGCCCATGGACTCAGAACACCGGGGAGCTGTTTTTT. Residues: CASSPWTQNTGELFF.

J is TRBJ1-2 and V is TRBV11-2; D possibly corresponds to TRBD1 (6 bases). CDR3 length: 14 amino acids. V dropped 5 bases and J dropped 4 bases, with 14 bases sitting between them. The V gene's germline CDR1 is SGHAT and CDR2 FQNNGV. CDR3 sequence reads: CASSTGSTLYGYTF. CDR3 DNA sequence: TGTGCCAGCAGCACAGGGTCCACACTCTATGGCTACACCTTC.

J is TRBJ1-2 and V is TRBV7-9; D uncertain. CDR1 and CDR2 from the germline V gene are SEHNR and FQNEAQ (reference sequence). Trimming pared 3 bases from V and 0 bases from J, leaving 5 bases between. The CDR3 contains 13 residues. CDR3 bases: TGTGCCAGCAGCTTCGGGGCTAACTATGGCTACACCTTC. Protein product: CASSFGANYGYTF.

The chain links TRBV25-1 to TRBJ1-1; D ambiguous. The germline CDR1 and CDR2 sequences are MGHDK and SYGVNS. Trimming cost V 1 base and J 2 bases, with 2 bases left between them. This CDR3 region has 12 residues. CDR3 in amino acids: CASSESNTEAFF. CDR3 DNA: TGTGCCAGCAGTGAATCAAACACTGAAGCTTTCTTT. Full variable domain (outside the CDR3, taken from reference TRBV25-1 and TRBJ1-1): EADIYQTPRYLVIGTGKKITLECSQTMGHDKMYWYQQDPGMELHLIHYSYGVNSTEKGDLSSESTVSRIRTEHFPLTLESARPSHTSQYLCASSESNTEAFFGQGTRLTVV.

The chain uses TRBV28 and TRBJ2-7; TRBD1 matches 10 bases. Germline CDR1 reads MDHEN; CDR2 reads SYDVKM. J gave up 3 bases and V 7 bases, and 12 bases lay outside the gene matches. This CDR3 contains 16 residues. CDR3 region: CASIPPPGTGDYEQYF. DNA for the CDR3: TGTGCCAGCATTCCCCCCCCCGGGACAGGGGACTACGAGCAGTACTTC.

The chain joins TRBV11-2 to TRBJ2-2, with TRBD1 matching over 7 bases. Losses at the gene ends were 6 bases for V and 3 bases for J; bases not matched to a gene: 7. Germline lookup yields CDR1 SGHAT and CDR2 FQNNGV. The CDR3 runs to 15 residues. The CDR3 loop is CASSHNRGDTGELFF. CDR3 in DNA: TGTGCCAGCAGTCACAACAGGGGTGACACCGGGGAGCTGTTTTTT.

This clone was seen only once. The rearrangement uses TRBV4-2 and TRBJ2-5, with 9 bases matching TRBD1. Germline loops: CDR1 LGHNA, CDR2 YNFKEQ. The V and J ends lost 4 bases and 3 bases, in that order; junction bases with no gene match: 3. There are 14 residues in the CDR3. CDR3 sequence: CASSLRQGEETQYF. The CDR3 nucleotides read TGTGCCAGCAGCCTACGACAGGGGGAAGAGACCCAGTACTTC.

The CDR3 nucleotides are TGTGCCAGCAGCCGAGCGGGGGATCTGGGCCGGATCTACGAGCAGTACTTC. It translates to CASSRAGDLGRIYEQYF. The genes are TRBV5-5 and TRBJ2-7; 8 nucleotides match TRBD2. The V and J ends lost 4 bases and 3 bases, in that order; junction bases with no gene match: 15. Looked up from germline, CDR1 is SGHKS and CDR2 is YYEKEE (reference sequence). CDR3 length: 17 amino acids.